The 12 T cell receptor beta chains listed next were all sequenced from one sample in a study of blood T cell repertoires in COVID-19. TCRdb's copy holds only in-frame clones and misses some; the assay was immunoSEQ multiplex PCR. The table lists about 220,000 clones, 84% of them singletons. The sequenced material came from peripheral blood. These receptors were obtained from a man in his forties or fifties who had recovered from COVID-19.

Written as DNA, the CDR3 is TGTGCCATCAGCCCCGGACAGGGAGGAGCTTTCTTT. Its translation is CAISPGQGGAFF. The V and J genes are TRBV10-3 and TRBJ1-1, with 8 positions matching TRBD1. The V segment lost 6 bases and the J segment 10 bases; nucleotides outside the gene matches: 7. CDR1 is ENHRY and CDR2 is SYGVKD in the germline V gene. The CDR3 covers 12 residues.

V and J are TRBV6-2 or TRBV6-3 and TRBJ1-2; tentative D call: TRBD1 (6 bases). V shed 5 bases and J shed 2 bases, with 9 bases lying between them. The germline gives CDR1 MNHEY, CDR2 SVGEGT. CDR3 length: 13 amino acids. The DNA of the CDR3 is TGTGCCAGCAGTCGCCAGGGGAACTATGGCTACACCTTC. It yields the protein CASSRQGNYGYTF.

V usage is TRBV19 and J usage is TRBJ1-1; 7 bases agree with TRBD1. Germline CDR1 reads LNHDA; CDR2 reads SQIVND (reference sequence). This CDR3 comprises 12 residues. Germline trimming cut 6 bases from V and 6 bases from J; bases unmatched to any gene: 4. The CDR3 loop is CASRDRDAEAFF. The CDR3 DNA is TGTGCCAGTAGAGACAGGGATGCTGAAGCTTTCTTT.

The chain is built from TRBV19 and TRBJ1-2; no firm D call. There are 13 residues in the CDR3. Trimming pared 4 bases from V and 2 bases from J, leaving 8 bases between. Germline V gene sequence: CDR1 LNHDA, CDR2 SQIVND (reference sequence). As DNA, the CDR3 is TGTGCCAGTAGTACACACAACAACTATGGCTACACCTTC. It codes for CASSTHNNYGYTF.

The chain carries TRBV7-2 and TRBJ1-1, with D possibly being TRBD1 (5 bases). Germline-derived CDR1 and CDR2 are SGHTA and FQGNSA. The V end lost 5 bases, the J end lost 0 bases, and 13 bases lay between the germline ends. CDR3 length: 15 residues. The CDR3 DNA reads TGTGCCAGCAGCGCCCGAGGGACTTTGAACACTGAAGCTTTCTTT. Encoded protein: CASSARGTLNTEAFF. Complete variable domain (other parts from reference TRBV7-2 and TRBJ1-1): GAGVSQSPSNKVTEKGKDVELRCDPISGHTALYWYRQSLGQGLEFLIYFQGNSAPDKSGLPSDRFSAERTGGSVSTLTIQRTQQEDSAVYLCASSARGTLNTEAFFGQGTRLTVV.

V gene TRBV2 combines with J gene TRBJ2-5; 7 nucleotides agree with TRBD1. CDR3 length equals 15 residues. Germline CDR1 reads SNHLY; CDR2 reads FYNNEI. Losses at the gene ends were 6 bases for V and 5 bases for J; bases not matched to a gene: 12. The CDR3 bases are TGTGCCAGCAGGCCCCGACAGGGAGTAGGGGAGACCCAGTACTTC. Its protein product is CASRPRQGVGETQYF.

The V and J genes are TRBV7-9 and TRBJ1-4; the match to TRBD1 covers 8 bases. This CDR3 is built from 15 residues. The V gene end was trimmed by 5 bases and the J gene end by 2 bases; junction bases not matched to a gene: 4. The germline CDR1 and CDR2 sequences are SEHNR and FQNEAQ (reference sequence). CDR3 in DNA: TGTGCCAGCAGCGCTCGGACAGGGACTAATGAAAAACTGTTTTTT. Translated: CASSARTGTNEKLFF.

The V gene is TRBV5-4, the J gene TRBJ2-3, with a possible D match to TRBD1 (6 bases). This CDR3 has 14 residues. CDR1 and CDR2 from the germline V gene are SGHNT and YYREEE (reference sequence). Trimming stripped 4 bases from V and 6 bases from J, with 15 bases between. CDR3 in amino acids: CASSPQGGADTQYF. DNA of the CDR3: TGTGCCAGCAGCCCACAGGGCGGAGCGGATACGCAGTATTTT.

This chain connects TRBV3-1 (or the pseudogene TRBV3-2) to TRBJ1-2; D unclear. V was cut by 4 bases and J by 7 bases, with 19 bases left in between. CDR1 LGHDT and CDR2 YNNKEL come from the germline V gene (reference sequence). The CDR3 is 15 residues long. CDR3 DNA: TGTGCCAGCAGCCCGAGGTCGACGGCCTCCGCTGGCTACACCTTC. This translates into CASSPRSTASAGYTF.

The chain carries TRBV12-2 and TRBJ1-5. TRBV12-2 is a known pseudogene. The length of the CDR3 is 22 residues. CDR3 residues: CASRSDRAGYRGRKVTWEPQHF. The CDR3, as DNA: TGTGCAAGTCGCTCGGATCGAGCCGGGTACCGGGGGAGGAAGGTCACTTGGGAGCCCCAGCATTTT.

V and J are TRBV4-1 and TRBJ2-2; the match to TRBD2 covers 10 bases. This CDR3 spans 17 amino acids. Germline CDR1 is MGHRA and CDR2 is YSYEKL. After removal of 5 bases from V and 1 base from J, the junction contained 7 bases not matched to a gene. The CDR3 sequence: CASSGASSGGNTGELFF. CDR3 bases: TGCGCCAGCAGCGGGGCCTCTAGCGGGGGGAACACCGGGGAGCTGTTTTTT.

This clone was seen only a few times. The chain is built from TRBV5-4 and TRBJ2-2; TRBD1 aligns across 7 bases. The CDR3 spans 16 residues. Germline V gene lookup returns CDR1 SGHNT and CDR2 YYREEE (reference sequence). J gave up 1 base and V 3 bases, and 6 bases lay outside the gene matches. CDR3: CASSSGQVGNTGELFF. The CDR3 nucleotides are TGTGCCAGCAGCTCCGGACAGGTTGGGAACACCGGGGAGCTGTTTTTT.